This TCR beta chain was sequenced in a study of cytomegalovirus exposure and HLA in healthy donors. CDR3 size: 14 residues. CDR1 is GTSNPN and CDR2 is SVGIG in the germline V gene (reference sequence). J gave up 5 bases and V 2 bases, and 6 bases lay outside the gene matches. 13 Jbeta primers and 60 Vbeta primers were used for the PCR. Profiled with immunoSEQ multiplex PCR; TCRdb holds only in-frame clones, not every one. The table has 150,000 or so clones, approximately 80% seen once. Specimen: PBMCs. J is TRBJ2-4 and V is TRBV30; 7 bases fit TRBD2. This TCR derives from a man aged 50 or older in good health and CMV-seronegative. The CDR3 nucleotides read TGTGCCTGGAGTTTGGGGGGGTCTCAAAACATTCAGTACTTC. Its protein is CAWSLGGSQNIQYF.